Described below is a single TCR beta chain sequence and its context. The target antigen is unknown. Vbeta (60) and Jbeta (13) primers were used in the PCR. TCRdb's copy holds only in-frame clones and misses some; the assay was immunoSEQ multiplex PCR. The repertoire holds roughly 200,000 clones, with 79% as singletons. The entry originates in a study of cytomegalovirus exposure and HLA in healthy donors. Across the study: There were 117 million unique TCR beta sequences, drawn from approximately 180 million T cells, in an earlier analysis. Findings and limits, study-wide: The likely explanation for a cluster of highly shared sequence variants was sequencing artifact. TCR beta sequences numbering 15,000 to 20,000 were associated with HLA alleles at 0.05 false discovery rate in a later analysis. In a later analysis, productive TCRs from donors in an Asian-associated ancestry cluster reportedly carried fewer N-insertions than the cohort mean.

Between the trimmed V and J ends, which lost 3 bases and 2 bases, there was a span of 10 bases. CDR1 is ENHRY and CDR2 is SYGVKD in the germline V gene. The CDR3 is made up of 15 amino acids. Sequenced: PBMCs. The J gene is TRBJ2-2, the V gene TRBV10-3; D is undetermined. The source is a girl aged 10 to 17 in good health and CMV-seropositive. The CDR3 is CAISEGRRNTGELFF. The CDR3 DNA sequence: TGTGCCATCAGTGAAGGCAGGCGAAACACCGGGGAGCTGTTTTTT.